This TCR beta chain originates from a study of cytomegalovirus exposure and HLA in healthy donors (dated by TCRdb to 2015 to 2018). Background on the whole study: An earlier analysis of about 530 of the donors reported about 300 Gb of sequence data and about 120 million unique TCR beta sequences obtained from around 180 million T cells. Several DR-DQ haplotypes were handled as single units for association and clustering because linkage in the cohort was strong. All discovery cohort repertoires had been generated on a single sequencing platform. The study used immunosequencing to profile the T cell repertoires of under 700 subjects and linked those repertoires to cytomegalovirus serostatus. HLA typing included class I and class II loci at four-digit resolution. Genome-wide SNP genotypes for about 65% of the roughly 670 donors were used in a later genetic analysis, which treated that subset as a discovery cohort. Typing coverage differed by locus: A, B, C, DRB1 and DQB1 were typed in about 629-640 donors, DQA1 in roughly 510, DPA1 in 600 to 610, and DPB1 in roughly 450. To decide whether each TCR beta V gene segment behaved as functional or pseudogenic, an earlier analysis of over 500 of the donors relied on high-throughput TCR beta sequencing. Approximately 300 gigabases of sequencing data and approximately 80 million unique TCR sequences were included in an early release covering under 650 HLA-typed donors. The study combined high-throughput TCR immunosequencing, statistical association of individual TCRs with disease status, and machine learning to predict cytomegalovirus infection status. The study aimed to test whether signatures of past pathogen exposure could be identified by cataloging public T cell receptors. Across around 400 genotyped donors of the cohort, an average of about 220,000 unique TCR beta nucleotide sequences per donor were sequenced, and around 20% of those sequences were non-productive. In addition to the first cohort of around 670 subjects, a separate validation cohort of 120 different subjects was used. In the later analysis, no new phenotypic data were used to find candidate immune exposures; instead, reliance was placed on TCR beta sequences and their occurrence across donors. Alongside the repertoire data, information on donor age, sex, ethnicity and CMV serostatus was compiled. A later analysis re-examined previously published TCR beta repertoires from hundreds of donors and added high-resolution HLA genotyping to investigate patterns of TCR occurrence. Among the roughly 400 genotyped donors, more than 70% belonged to the genetic ancestry cluster associated with self-reported Caucasian donors.

Overall study results and their limits: Most CMV-associated TCR beta chains appeared to be HLA-restricted in a later analysis, and the HLA associations seemed to be driven largely by CMV exposure. The authors suggested that the approach could potentially be generalized to other disease states and immunological phenotypes. The only immune exposure information available for the cohort was CMV serostatus. Because HLA typing was unavailable for some donors at each locus, only the typed subset was used in association tests. Only TCR beta chains were sequenced in this cohort, and the absence of alpha or paired-chain data limited detectable features. Assigning TCR associations to individual alleles was difficult when HLA alleles, especially DR and DQ, strongly co-occurred. A cluster of highly shared sequence variants was judged likely to be a technical artifact of the sequencing pipeline. A total of around 150 TCR beta chains were listed by the study as associated with cytomegalovirus. Broadly in line with IMGT annotations, most TCR beta V segments showed up in productive rearrangements about 90% or about 30% of the time in an earlier analysis of several hundred of the donors. In a later analysis, HLA-associated TCR beta chains showed more clonal expansion and lower generation probabilities than non-associated chains that were equally common. A later analysis associated 17,000 or so TCR beta sequences with specific HLA alleles at a false discovery rate of 0.05. The earlier analysis of approximately 590 of the donors excluded seventeen rarely observed V segments, including chromosome 9 orphons, because counts were too low. Three of the identified cytomegalovirus-associated TCR beta chains were confirmed in vitro to be specific for cytomegalovirus antigens. According to a later genetic analysis, donors in an Asian-associated ancestry cluster had fewer N-insertions in productive TCRs than the approximately 610-donor mean. A further reported finding was that TCR beta sequences accurately predicted the HLA-A and HLA-B alleles for most subjects in the first cohort. A later genetic analysis associated a missense DCLRE1C variant with V-gene and J-gene trimming of TCR beta chains, and an independent cohort replicated the association. According to a later analysis, TCR association rates differed among HLA loci, with DRB1 alleles showing the most associated TCRs and HLA-C alleles showing the fewest. Roughly uniform sequencing depth across donors was assumed in presence/absence analyses, although this assumption may not hold. Cytomegalovirus status was reported to be diagnosed by the classifier with high specificity and sensitivity in both the original and validation cohorts. Several of the top co-occurrence clusters appeared to be linked to parvovirus B19, influenza, CMV and Epstein-Barr virus, according to a later analysis. Correlated functional status among segregating V segments might be attributable to linkage disequilibrium, but an unknown experimental factor could not be ruled out. Across donors, most TCR sequences were observed very rarely, whereas some public TCRs were present in many individuals.

A note on this clone: It lacks a known antigen. Base qualities are not at hand, and no much larger clone is one base apart.

Receptor amplification or capture employed the immunoSEQ multiplex PCR assay. A mixture of 60 forward primers for TCR Vbeta segments and 13 reverse primers for TCR Jbeta segments was used in the multiplex PCR. The CDR3 region of rearranged TCR beta genes was amplified from genomic DNA by a multiplex PCR assay. Amplified TCR beta libraries were sequenced as 87-base-pair reads on the Illumina HiSeq System. The source study handled its data this way. A later analysis tallied around 80 million unique TCR beta chains across the approximately 670 repertoires, and approximately 12 million of those chains were shared by two or more donors. A nearest-neighbor algorithm error-corrected the raw reads and collapsed the reads into unique sequences, merging closely related sequences to remove PCR and sequencing errors. V, D and J gene segments were assigned by aligning CDR3 sequences to IMGT reference sequences. For a sequence to be retained, at least a six-nucleotide match to both a V gene segment and a J gene segment was required. A rearrangement was called productive if the CDR3 had no stop codons and remained in frame with V and J, and every other rearrangement was called non-productive. Following IMGT convention, CDR3 was defined as the stretch from the second conserved V-encoded cysteine to the conserved J-encoded phenylalanine. Sequences without an unambiguous match to a single V gene segment were excluded from the earlier analysis of approximately 560 of the donors. In an earlier analysis of several hundred of the donors, V segments were called functional above 56.7% productive rearrangements and were called segregating when the between-donor standard deviation exceeded 5%. To diagnose cytomegalovirus status from the catalog of TCR beta chain sequences, a statistical classification framework was built. In a later analysis, TCR nucleotide sequences were compared against IMGT/GENE-DB human TR gene sequences so that V and J genes could be assigned. Using the TCRdist pipeline, a later analysis assigned CDR3 sequences along with most-parsimonious VDJ recombination scenarios. In a later analysis, each TCR beta chain was defined by its CDR3 amino acid sequence together with its V-gene family, and reads lacking a unique V-gene family were excluded. In a later analysis, some 600 highly shared, low-generation-probability nucleotide sequences were removed to address suspected cross-contamination and a sequencing artifact. In a later analysis, a clonal expansion index was calculated for each public chain from normalized within-repertoire ranks of inferred template counts. A later analysis computed generation probabilities with a VDJ recombination model fitted to out-of-frame rearrangements, and checked the results against IGoR. In a later analysis, hypergeometric tests were used to score TCR-TCR, TCR-HLA and TCR-CMV co-occurrence, with a repertoire-size bias correction applied to TCR pairs. To estimate false discovery rates, a later analysis permuted the HLA or CMV assignments 20 times. In a later analysis, co-occurring TCRs were grouped using DBSCAN, and TCRdist sequence similarity was added for clustering within HLA-allele-positive subsets. Repertoires with fewer than 30,000 or more than 120,000 public chains were left out of co-occurrence clustering, as were five repertoires with anomalous nucleotide sharing. TCRdb carries this immuneACCESS record with in-frame sequences only. Its versions omit some clonotypes, under half of them owing to an unresolved V gene in the studies checked, with the rest unexplained. The V and J calls and clone size come from that table; D and trimming were worked out from the DNA. For this sample the table gives around 67,000 clones, of which around 61% were detected only once. 3% to 3.5% of the sample goes to the ten largest clones.

The cohort was made up of hundreds of healthy bone marrow donors. All cohort members were sampled while nominally healthy, although unrecorded immune exposures were likely present. The donor tested CMV seronegative, placing the donor among the 350 to 400 seronegative members of the cohort. A peripheral blood sample was collected from each donor, and TCR beta sequencing was performed on peripheral blood mononuclear cells. The Qiagen DNeasy Blood Extraction Kit was used to extract genomic DNA from the blood cell samples. The origin of this receptor is a woman between 45 and 65 years old in good health and CMV-seronegative. Input material: PBMCs.

The base sequence is TGTGCCAGCAGCCCCGTGGACTACACAGATACGCAGTATTTT. Protein translation: CASSPVDYTDTQYF. The chain is assembled from TRBV5-4 and TRBJ2-3; possibly the D gene is TRBD2, per 6 matching bases. Between the V and J ends, shortened by 4 bases and 2 bases respectively, the junction contains 11 bases. From the cysteine through the phenylalanine, the CDR3 covers 14 amino acids. The CDR3 DNA has 42 bases and is translated from base 1. Per the germline V gene (reference sequence), SGHNT is the CDR1 and YYREEE is the CDR2.